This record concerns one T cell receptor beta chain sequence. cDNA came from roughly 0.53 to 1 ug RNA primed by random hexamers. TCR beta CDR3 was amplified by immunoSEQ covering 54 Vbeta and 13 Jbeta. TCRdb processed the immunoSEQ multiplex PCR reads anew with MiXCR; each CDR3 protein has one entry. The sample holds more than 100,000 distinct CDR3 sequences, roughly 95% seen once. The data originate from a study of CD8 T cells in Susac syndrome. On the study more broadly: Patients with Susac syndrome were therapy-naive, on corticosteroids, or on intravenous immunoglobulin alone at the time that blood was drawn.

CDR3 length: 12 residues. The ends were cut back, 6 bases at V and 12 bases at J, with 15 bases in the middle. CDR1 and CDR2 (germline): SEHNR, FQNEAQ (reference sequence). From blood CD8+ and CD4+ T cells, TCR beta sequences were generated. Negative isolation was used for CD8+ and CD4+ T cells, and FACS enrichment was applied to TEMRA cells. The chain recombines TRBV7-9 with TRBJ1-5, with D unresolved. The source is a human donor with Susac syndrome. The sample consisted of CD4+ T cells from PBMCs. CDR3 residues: CASSPGSGIQHF. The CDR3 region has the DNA TGTGCCAGCAGTCCGGGGTCAGGTATCCAGCATTTT.